This T cell receptor beta chain appears in the sequencing data of a study of CD8+CD57+ T cells in acquired aplastic anemia listed by TCRdb under 2018. Study-level background: DNA extracted from sorted CD4+ and CD8+ cells had a mean of around 3.3 ug, with a range of roughly 0.17 to 30 ug. Mean read counts for healthy donor samples were 8.5 million to 10.8 million for CD4+ cells and under 14 million for CD8+ cells. General findings and caveats noted by the study authors: Around 28 CD8+ CDR3 sequences were found to be shared between patients and controls, but these sequences appeared to be highly expressed in patients and within the immunodominant clones of the patients. Patients and healthy controls showed no significant difference in CD8+ Simpson's diversity (P=0.060).

Genomic DNA was used as template for profiling of TCR beta VDJ combinations and CDR3 sequences. An Illumina HiSeq 2000 was used for TCR repertoire sequencing. Per the source publication's procedure: Repertoires were assessed using TRBV/TRBJ rearrangement plots, CDR3 size and DJ length profiles, and Simpson's diversity index. The most abundant DNA sequence in the deep sequencing data was defined as the immunodominant clone. CDR3 amino acid sequences were screened for sharing across subjects and compared with published repertoires and the VDJdb database. TCRdb reran the public reads through fastp at Q25 and MiXCR, keeping productive beta chains. Here each entry gathers all rows of one CDR3 protein and keeps the most common genes and DNA. The V and J calls and clone size are TCRdb's, not the authors'. This sample lists some 120,000 distinct CDR3 sequences; 48% were detected once. The ten most abundant clones make up 2% to 3% of the sample.

In the study, sorted CD4+ and CD8+ blood T cells from patients with severe aplastic anemia and from healthy subjects underwent deep sequencing of TCR repertoires. Ficoll-Paque density gradient centrifugation was used to isolate peripheral blood mononuclear cells. Before DNA was extracted, CD4+ and CD8+ T cells were sorted using either FACS or magnetic beads. With respect to this clonotype: Its antigen is unknown. Per-base qualities were not stored, and no clone one base away is much larger.

A distance of 14 bases separates the germline ends of V and J, which lose 7 bases and 8 bases respectively. The CDR3 runs 12 amino acids, cysteine and phenylalanine included. The only DNA kept is the CDR3, 36 bases in frame from the first base. The germline V gene (reference sequence) provides CDR1 LNHDA and CDR2 SQIVND. The TCR originated in a human donor in good health, serving as a control. The material sequenced was sorted CD4+, CD8+, or CD8+CD57+ T cells (not recorded which) from PBMCs. This chain is built from TRBV19 and TRBJ1-1; tentative D gene TRBD1, with 6 bases matching. The DNA sequence is as follows: TGTGCCAGTACCTCCCCGGGGGGCGAAGCTTTCTTT. Translated, this is CASTSPGGEAFF.